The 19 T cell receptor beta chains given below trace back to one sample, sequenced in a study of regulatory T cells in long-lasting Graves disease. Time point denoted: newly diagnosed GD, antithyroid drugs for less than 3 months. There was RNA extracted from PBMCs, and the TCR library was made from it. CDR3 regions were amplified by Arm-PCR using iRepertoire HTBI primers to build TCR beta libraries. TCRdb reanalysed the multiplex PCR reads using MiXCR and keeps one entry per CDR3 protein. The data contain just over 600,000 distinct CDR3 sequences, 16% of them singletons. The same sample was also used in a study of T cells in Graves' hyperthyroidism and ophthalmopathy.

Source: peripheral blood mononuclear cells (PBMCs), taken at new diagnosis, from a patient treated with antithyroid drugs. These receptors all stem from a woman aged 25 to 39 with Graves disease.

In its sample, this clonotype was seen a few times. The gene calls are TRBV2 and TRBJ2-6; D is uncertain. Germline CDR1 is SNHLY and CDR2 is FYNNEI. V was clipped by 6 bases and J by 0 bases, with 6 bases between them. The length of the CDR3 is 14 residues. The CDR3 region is CASRENSGANVLTF. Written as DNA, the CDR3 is TGTGCCAGCAGGGAGAACTCTGGGGCCAACGTCCTGACTTTC. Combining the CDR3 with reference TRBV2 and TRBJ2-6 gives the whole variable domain EPEVTQTPSHQVTQMGQEVILRCVPISNHLYFYWYRQILGQKVEFLVSFYNNEISEKSEIFDDQFSVERPDGSNFTLKIRSTKLEDSAMYFCASRENSGANVLTFGAGSRLTVL.

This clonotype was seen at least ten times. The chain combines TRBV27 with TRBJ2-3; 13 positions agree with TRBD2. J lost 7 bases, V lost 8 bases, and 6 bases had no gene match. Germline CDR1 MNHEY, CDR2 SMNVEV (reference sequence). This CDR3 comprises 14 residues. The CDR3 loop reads CASSGLAGPNTQYF. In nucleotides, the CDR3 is TGTGCCAGCTCGGGACTAGCGGGACCCAATACGCAGTATTTT.

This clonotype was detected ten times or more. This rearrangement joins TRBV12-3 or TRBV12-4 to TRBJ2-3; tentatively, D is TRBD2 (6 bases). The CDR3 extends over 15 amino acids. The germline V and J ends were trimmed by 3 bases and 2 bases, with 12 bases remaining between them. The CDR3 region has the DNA TGTGCCAGCAGTTTTGAGGCGGGATACACAGATACGCAGTATTTT. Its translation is CASSFEAGYTDTQYF.

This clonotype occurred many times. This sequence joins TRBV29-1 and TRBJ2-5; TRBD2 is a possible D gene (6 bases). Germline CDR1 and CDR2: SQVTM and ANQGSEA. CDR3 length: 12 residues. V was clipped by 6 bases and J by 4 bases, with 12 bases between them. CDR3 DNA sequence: TGCAGCGTCGGGAGCTTTCGAGAGACCCAGTACTTC. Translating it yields CSVGSFRETQYF.

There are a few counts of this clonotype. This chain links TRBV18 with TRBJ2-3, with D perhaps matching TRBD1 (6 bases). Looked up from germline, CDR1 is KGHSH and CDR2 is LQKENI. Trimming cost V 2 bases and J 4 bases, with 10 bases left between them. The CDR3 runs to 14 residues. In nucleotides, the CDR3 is TGTGCCAGCTCACCAAAACAGGGTTCAGATACGCAGTATTTT. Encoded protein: CASSPKQGSDTQYF.

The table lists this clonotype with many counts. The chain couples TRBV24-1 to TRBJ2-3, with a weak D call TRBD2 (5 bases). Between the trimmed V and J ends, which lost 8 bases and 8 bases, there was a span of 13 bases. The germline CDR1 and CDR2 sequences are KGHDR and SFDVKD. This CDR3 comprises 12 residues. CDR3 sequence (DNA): TGTGCCACCAAGGGAGCCCTCGGTACGCAGTATTTT. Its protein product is CATKGALGTQYF.

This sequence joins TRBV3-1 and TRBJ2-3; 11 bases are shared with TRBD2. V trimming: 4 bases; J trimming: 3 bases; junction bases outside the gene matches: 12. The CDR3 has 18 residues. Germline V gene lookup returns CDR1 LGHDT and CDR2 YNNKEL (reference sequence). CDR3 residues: CASSRSLAGGGGTDTQYF. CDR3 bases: TGTGCCAGCAGCCGCTCTCTAGCGGGAGGTGGGGGGACAGATACGCAGTATTTT.

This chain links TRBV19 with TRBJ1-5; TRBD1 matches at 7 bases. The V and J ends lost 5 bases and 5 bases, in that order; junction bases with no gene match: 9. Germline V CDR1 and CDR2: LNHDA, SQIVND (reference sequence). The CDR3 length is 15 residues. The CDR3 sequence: CASSPSGDSYQPQHF. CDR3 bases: TGTGCCAGTAGTCCGTCCGGGGACAGTTATCAGCCCCAGCATTTT.

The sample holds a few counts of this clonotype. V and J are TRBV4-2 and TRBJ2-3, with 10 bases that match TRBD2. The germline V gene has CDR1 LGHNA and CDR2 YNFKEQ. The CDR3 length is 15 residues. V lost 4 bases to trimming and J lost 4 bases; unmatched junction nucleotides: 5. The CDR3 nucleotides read TGTGCCAGCAGCCCGGCTAGCGGGAGCCCAGATACGCAGTATTTT. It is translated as CASSPASGSPDTQYF.

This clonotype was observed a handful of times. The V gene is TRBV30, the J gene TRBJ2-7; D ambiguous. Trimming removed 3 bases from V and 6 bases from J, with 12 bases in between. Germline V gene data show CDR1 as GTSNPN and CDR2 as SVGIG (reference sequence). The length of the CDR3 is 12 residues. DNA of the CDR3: TGTGCCTGGAGCGGTATCAGTGGCGAGCAGTACTTC. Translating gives CAWSGISGEQYF.

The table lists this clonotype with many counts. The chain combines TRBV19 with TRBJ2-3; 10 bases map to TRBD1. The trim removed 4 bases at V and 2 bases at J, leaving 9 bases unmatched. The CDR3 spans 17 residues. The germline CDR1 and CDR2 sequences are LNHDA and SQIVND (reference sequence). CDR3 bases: TGTGCCAGTAGTACCACCGGGACAGGGGCATCCACAGATACGCAGTATTTT. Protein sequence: CASSTTGTGASTDTQYF.

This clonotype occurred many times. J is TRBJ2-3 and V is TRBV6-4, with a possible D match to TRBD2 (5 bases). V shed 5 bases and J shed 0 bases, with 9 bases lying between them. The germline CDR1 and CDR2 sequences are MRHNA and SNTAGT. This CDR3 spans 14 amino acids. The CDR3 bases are TGTGCCAGCAGTTCTGCGGGTAGCACAGATACGCAGTATTTT. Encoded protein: CASSSAGSTDTQYF.

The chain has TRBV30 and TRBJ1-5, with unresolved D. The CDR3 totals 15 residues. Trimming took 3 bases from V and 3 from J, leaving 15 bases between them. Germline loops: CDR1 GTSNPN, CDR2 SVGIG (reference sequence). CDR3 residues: CAWRKAEGDNQPQHF. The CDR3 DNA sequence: TGTGCCTGGAGGAAGGCAGAAGGAGACAATCAGCCCCAGCATTTT.

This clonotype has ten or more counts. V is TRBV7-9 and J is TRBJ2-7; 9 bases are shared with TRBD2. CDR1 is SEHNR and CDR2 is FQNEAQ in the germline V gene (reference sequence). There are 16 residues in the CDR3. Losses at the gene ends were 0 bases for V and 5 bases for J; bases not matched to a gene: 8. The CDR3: CASSLAIAGEGHEQYF. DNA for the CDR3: TGTGCCAGCAGCTTAGCGATAGCGGGAGAGGGGCACGAGCAGTACTTC.

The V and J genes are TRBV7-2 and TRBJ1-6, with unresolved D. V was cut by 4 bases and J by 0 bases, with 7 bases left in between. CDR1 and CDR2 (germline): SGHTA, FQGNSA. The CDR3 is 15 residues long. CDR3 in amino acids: CASSSTRSYNSPLHF. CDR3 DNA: TGTGCCAGCAGCTCGACGCGCTCCTATAATTCACCCCTCCACTTT.

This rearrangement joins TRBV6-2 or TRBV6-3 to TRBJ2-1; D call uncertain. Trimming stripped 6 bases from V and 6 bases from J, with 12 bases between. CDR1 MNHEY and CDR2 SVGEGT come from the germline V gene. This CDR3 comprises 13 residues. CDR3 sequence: CASSAYPGNEQFF. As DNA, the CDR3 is TGTGCCAGCAGCGCATATCCGGGCAATGAGCAGTTCTTC.

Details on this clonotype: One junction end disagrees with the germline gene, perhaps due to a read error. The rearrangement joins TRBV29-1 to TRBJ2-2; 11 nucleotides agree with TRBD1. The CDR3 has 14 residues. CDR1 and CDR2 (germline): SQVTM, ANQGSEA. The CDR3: CSVGGDRGAGELLF. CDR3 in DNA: TGCAGCGTTGGGGGGGACAGGGGGGCCGGGGAGCTGCTTTTT.

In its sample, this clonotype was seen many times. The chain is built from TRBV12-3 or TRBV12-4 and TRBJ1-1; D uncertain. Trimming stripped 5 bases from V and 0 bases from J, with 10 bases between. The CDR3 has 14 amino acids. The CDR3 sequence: CASSPWVLNTEAFF. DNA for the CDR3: TGTGCCAGCAGTCCATGGGTCTTGAACACTGAAGCTTTCTTT.

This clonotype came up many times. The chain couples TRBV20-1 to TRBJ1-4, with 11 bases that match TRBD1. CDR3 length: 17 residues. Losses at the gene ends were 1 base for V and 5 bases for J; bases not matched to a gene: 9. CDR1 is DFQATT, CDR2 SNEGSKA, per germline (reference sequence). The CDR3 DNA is TGCAGTGCTAGAGCCGGACAGGGGGCGATGGAAAATGAAAAACTGTTTTTT. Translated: CSARAGQGAMENEKLFF.